The rows below give T cell receptor beta chains drawn from one sample of a study of T cell repertoires in aging, cancer and after chemotherapy. TCRdb re-called the multiplex PCR reads through MiXCR, storing one row per CDR3 protein. The sample has over 15,000 distinct CDR3 sequences; 30% to 45% are singletons. Material for sequencing was blood. The source of these receptors is a human donor with a solid tumor. CDR3s leave out the opening cysteine and the closing phenylalanine or tryptophan. D genes are given only for firm matches.

>TRBV5-6|TRBJ1-3|.
ASSPFGNTIY
>TRBV19|TRBJ2-7|.
ASSIRGNYEQY
>TRBV6-5|TRBJ2-5|.
ASRSGETQY
>TRBV11-2|TRBJ2-2|TRBD2
AHAGVTGELF
>TRBV4-3|TRBJ1-1|TRBD1
ASSHRTGSTEAF
>TRBV11-2|TRBJ2-3|TRBD1
ASSLDTGTGDSDTQY
>TRBV5-1|TRBJ2-2|TRBD1
ASSTDRGSGELF
>TRBV20-1|TRBJ2-1|TRBD1
SKNRGHEQF
>TRBV12-3/TRBV12-4|TRBJ2-1|TRBD2
ASSLGGGRYNEQF
>TRBV5-4|TRBJ2-3|.
ASSSMGGTDTQY
>TRBV5-4|TRBJ2-5|.
ASSLLDGQQETQY
>TRBV10-3|TRBJ2-5|TRBD1
AISETTTGGGTQY
>TRBV6-4|TRBJ2-5|TRBD2
ASSPGTSGSETQY
>TRBV27|TRBJ2-3|.
ASSSRLVPLPGDTQY
>TRBV27|TRBJ2-7|.
ASSGGDVEQY
>TRBV6-2/TRBV6-3|TRBJ2-1|.
ASRRGPVSYNEQF
>TRBV27|TRBJ2-3|.
ASRRRGADTQD
>TRBV29-1|TRBJ2-3|TRBD2
SVGHGRAGSDTQY
>TRBV12-3/TRBV12-4|TRBJ2-7|.
ASSLDPYSYEQY
>TRBV7-2|TRBJ1-5|.
ASSIRGNQPQH
>TRBV14|TRBJ2-5|.
ASSQEPSGETQY
>TRBV10-3|TRBJ1-2|TRBD1
AISVGTGVDYGYT
>TRBV30|TRBJ2-7|.
AWTRGTATYEQY
>TRBV13|TRBJ2-7|TRBD2
ASSSSGESYEQY
>TRBV27|TRBJ1-2|.
ASSLGPDYGYT
>TRBV18|TRBJ1-1|.
ASSPGGQTEAF
>TRBV6-5|TRBJ2-3|TRBD2
ASRRLAGGTDTQY
>TRBV19|TRBJ1-5|.
ASMTIGQPQH
>TRBV12-3/TRBV12-4|TRBJ1-6|.
ASTLRRASSYNSPLH
>TRBV10-3|TRBJ1-4|.
AISSETAEKLF
>TRBV5-4|TRBJ2-1|.
ASTWTVNSYNEQF
>TRBV27|TRBJ2-5|TRBD2
ASSLWGSGELQETQY
>TRBV5-6|.|TRBD2
ASSRSGRGSYEQY
>TRBV7-9|TRBJ2-2|.
ASVGSTGELF
>TRBV19|TRBJ2-3|TRBD2
ASSIVGWAGLAGGPGTDTQY
>TRBV6-2/TRBV6-3|TRBJ2-6|.
ASSTGISGANVLT
>TRBV7-9|TRBJ2-2|.
ASSLELGFTNTGELF
>TRBV5-1|TRBJ2-5|.
ASSTGRDQETQY
>TRBV5-1|TRBJ2-3|TRBD2
ASSSTSGGGWNTQY
>TRBV6-2/TRBV6-3|TRBJ1-4|.
ASSDGTRPEKLF
>TRBV12-3/TRBV12-4|TRBJ2-2|TRBD2
ASSLRSSGPGELF
>TRBV19|TRBJ1-1|TRBD1
ASSGLDRPYTEAF